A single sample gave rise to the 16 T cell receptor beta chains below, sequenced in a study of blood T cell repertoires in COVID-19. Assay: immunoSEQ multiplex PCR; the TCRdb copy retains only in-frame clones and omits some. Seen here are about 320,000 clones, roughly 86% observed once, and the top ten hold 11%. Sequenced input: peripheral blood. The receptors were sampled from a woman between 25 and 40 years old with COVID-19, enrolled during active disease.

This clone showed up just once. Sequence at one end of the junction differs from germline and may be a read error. The CDR3 spells CASSWGGYAEF. The CDR3, as DNA: TGTGCCAGCAGTTGGGGGGGTTACGCGGAGTTC. The chain combines TRBV12-3 or TRBV12-4 with TRBJ2-7, with 7 bases aligning to TRBD2. The CDR3 length is 11 residues.

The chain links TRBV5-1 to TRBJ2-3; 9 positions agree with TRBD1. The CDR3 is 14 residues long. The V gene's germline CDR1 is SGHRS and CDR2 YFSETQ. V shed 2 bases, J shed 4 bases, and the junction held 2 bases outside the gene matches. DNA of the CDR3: TGCGCCAGCAGCTTACAGGGGGCCGCAGATACGCAGTATTTT. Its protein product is CASSLQGAADTQYF.

The CDR3 DNA follows: TGTGCTAGTGGTTTGGGACCCCGGGGGGGCGTCGGCAATGAGCAGTTCTTC. It translates to CASGLGPRGGVGNEQFF. This chain connects TRBV12-5 to TRBJ2-1; 8 bases map to TRBD2. Losses at the gene ends were 1 base for V and 6 bases for J; bases not matched to a gene: 11. This CDR3 has 17 amino acids. CDR1 is LGHNT, CDR2 FRNRAP, per germline.

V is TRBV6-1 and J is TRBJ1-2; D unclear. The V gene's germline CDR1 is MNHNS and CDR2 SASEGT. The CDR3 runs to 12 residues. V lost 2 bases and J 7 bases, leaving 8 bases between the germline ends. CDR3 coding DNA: TGTGCCAGCAGTGAACTGGTCGGTGGCTACACCTTC. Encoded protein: CASSELVGGYTF.

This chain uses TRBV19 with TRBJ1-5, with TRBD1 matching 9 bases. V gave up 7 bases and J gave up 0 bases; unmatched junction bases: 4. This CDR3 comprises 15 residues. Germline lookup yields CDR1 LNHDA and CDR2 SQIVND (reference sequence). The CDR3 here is CASTGTGTSNQPQHF. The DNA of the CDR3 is TGTGCCAGTACTGGGACAGGGACTAGCAATCAGCCCCAGCATTTT.

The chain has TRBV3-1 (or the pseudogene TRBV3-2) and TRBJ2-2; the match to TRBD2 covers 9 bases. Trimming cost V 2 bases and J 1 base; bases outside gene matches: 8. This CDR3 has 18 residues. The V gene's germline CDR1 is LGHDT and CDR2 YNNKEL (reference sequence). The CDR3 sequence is CASSQPPQLAGNTGELFF. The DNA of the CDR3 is TGTGCCAGCAGCCAACCGCCTCAACTAGCGGGGAACACCGGGGAGCTGTTTTTT.

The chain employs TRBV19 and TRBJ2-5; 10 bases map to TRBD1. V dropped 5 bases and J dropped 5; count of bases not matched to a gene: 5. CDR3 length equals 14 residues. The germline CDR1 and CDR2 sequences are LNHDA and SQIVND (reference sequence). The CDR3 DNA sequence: TGTGCCAGTAGTGAGGGACAGGGGATGGAGACCCAGTACTTC. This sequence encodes CASSEGQGMETQYF.

CDR3 nucleotides: TGTGCCAGCAGCCATGACGCGGGCCCGTCTGGAAACACCATATATTTT. This encodes CASSHDAGPSGNTIYF. This rearrangement joins TRBV4-2 to TRBJ1-3; D remains ambiguous. The CDR3 spans 16 residues. Trimming removed 3 bases at V and 1 base at J, with 13 bases between. CDR1 is LGHNA, CDR2 YNFKEQ, per germline.

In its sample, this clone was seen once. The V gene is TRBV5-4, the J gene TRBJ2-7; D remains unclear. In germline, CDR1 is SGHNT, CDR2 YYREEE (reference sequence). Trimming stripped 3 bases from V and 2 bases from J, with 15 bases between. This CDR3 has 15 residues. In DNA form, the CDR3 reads TGTGCCAGCAGCTCCCCACAGAACCCTACCTACGAGCAGTACTTC. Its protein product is CASSSPQNPTYEQYF.

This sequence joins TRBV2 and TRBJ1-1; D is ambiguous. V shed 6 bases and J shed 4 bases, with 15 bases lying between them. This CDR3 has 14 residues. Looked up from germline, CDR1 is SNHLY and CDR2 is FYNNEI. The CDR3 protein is CASSPNDLGTEAFF. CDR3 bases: TGTGCCAGCAGCCCTAACGACTTGGGCACTGAAGCTTTCTTT.

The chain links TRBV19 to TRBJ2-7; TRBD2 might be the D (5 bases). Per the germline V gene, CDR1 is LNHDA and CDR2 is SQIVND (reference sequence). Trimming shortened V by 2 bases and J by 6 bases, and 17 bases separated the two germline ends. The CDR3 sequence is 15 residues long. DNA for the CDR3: TGTGCCAGTAGTATATCTGGCGGGCTGCTCCGCGAGCAGTACTTC. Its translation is CASSISGGLLREQYF.

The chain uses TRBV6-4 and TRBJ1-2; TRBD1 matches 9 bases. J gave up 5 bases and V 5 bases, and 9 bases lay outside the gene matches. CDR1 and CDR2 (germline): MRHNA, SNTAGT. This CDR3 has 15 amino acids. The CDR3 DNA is TGTGCCAGCAGTCGTACAGGGGGCGCGTGGTATGGCTACACCTTC. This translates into CASSRTGGAWYGYTF.

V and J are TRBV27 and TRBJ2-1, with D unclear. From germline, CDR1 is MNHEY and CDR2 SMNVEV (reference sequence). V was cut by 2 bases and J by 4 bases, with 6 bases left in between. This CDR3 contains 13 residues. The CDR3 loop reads CASSLTFYNEQFF. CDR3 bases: TGTGCCAGCAGTTTAACATTTTACAATGAGCAGTTCTTC.

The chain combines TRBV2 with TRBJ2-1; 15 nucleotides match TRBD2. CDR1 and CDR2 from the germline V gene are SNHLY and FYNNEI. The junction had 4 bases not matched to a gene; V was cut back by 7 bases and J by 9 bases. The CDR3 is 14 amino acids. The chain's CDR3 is CASTGTSGGFEQFF. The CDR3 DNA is TGTGCCAGCACCGGGACTAGCGGGGGGTTTGAGCAGTTCTTC. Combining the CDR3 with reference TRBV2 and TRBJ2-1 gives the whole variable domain EPEVTQTPSHQVTQMGQEVILRCVPISNHLYFYWYRQILGQKVEFLVSFYNNEISEKSEIFDDQFSVERPDGSNFTLKIRSTKLEDSAMYFCASTGTSGGFEQFFGPGTRLTVL.

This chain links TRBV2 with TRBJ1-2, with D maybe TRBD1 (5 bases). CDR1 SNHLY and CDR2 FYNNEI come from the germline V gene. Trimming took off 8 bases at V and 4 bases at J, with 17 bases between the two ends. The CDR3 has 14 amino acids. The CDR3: CASADSKAFYGYTF. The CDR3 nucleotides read TGTGCCAGCGCCGACAGCAAAGCCTTCTATGGCTACACCTTC. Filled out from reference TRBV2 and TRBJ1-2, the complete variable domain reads EPEVTQTPSHQVTQMGQEVILRCVPISNHLYFYWYRQILGQKVEFLVSFYNNEISEKSEIFDDQFSVERPDGSNFTLKIRSTKLEDSAMYFCASADSKAFYGYTFGSGTRLTVV.

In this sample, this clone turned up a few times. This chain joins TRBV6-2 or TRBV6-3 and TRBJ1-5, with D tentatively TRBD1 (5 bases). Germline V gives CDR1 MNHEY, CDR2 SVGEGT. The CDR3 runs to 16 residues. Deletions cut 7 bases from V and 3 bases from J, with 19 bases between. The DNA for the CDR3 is TGTGCCAGCATCCCCGGGGGGAGAGGGTCCAATCAGCCCCAGCATTTT. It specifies CASIPGGRGSNQPQHF.